The sequence of this T cell receptor beta chain was determined in a study of T cells after yellow fever vaccination. Study overall: Researchers used SMART-Seq v4 Ultra Low Input to prepare fractions that had low cell numbers.

The study made its TCR cDNA through 5'RACE template switching. That step introduced a universal primer site along with UMIs. TCRdb reprocessed the 5' RACE reads with MiXCR, giving one entry per CDR3 protein. Seen here are a few hundred thousand distinct CDR3 sequences, about a sixth observed once, and the top ten hold roughly 17%. Study-level points and caveats: Post-booster reappearance was seen for most primary-vaccination clones (96% CD4, about 90% CD8). It was a small share of clonotypes that appeared in both CD4 and CD8 compartments.

Comment on this clonotype: Its matching antigen is unknown.

Germline lookup yields CDR1 SGHDT and CDR2 YYEEEE. With 3 bases clipped from V and 7 bases from J, the junction kept 5 bases outside the gene matches. The CDR3 contains 14 residues. The source was PBMCs, collected less than 6 days after the first yellow fever vaccination. This TCR was recovered from a man aged 18 to 35 who received the YFV17D yellow fever vaccine. The chain is built from TRBV5-6 and TRBJ2-4; 9 bases are shared with TRBD1. This chain's CDR3 is CASSWGTGTNIQYF. In DNA, the CDR3 is TGTGCCAGCAGCTGGGGGACAGGGACGAACATTCAGTACTTC. The full variable domain, rest sourced from reference TRBV5-6 and TRBJ2-4, is DAGVTQSPTHLIKTRGQQVTLRCSPKSGHDTVSWYQQALGQGPQFIFQYYEEEERQRGNFPDRFSGHQFPNYSSELNVNALLLGDSALYLCASSWGTGTNIQYFGAGTRLSVL.